The rows below give T cell receptor beta chains drawn from one sample of a study of blood T cells in healthy people across ages. From the 5' RACE reads, TCRdb called clonotypes with MiXCR, one entry per CDR3 protein. The data contain roughly 1.5 million distinct CDR3 sequences, about 45% of them seen just once; the ten biggest clones take up more than 4%. Sequenced: blood. The receptor source for this set is a woman aged 18-30 years in good health. The CDR3 runs from the conserved cysteine through the conserved F or W. A D gene is named only where the DNA matches it firmly. The listing skips clone size in some rows; elsewhere it reads once, few, many or a size class.

size: few; J: TRBJ2-5; D: NA; V: TRBV7-2; DNA: TGTGCCAGCAGCGCCTACGGGAACCAAGAGACCCAGTACTTC; CDR3: CASSAYGNQETQYF
size: few; J: TRBJ2-1; D: NA; V: TRBV11-2; DNA: TGTGCCAGCAGCCCCCCGAACGGGGGGCCCAATGAGCAGTTCTTC; CDR3: CASSPPNGGPNEQFF
size: NA; J: TRBJ1-4; D: NA; V: TRBV6-2/TRBV6-3; DNA: TGTGCCAGCATGGCTGCAACTAATGAAAAACTGTTTTTT; CDR3: CASMAATNEKLFF
size: many; J: TRBJ2-7; D: NA; V: TRBV7-9; DNA: TGTGCCAGCAGCTTAGCGGCATTCTCGGGGAGCTCCTACAATGAGCAGTACTTC; CDR3: CASSLAAFSGSSYNEQYF
size: many; J: TRBJ2-3; D: TRBD2; V: TRBV24-1; DNA: TGTGCCACCAGTGACTATAGCGGGGGAAGCACAGATACGCAGTATTTT; CDR3: CATSDYSGGSTDTQYF
size: NA; J: TRBJ2-1; D: TRBD2; V: TRBV20-1; DNA: TGCAGTGCCAGAGGACTAGCGGGAACCAGCTCCTACAATGAGCAGTTCTTC; CDR3: CSARGLAGTSSYNEQFF
size: once; J: TRBJ1-2; D: TRBD1; V: TRBV11-2; DNA: TGTGCCAGCAGCTTAGATTTGGACAGGGTTCGTGCCTATGGCTACACCTTC; CDR3: CASSLDLDRVRAYGYTF
size: few; J: TRBJ2-7; D: NA; V: TRBV27; DNA: TGTGCCAGCAGTCTGTTCAGGACAGTCGTCCACAATGAGCAGTACTTC; CDR3: CASSLFRTVVHNEQYF
size: few; J: TRBJ2-3; D: TRBD2; V: TRBV4-3; DNA: TGCGCCAGCAGCCAGAGCATGACTAGCGGGAGTGGTATAGATACGCAGTATTTT; CDR3: CASSQSMTSGSGIDTQYF
size: NA; J: TRBJ1-1; D: NA; V: TRBV29-1; DNA: TGCAGCGGATCCCAGTGGGGGGTAACTGAAGCTTTCTTT; CDR3: CSGSQWGVTEAFF
size: NA; J: TRBJ1-1; D: NA; V: TRBV5-1; DNA: TGCGCCAGCAGCTTGGCCCGGGGGATGAGCACTGAAGCTTTCTTT; CDR3: CASSLARGMSTEAFF
size: NA; J: TRBJ1-1; D: NA; V: TRBV4-1; DNA: TGCGCCAGCAGCCAAGATCCTGACGGACCGAACACTGAAGCTTTCTTT; CDR3: CASSQDPDGPNTEAFF
size: NA; J: TRBJ1-1; D: TRBD1; V: TRBV5-1; DNA: TGCGCCAGCAGCTTGCTCTCCGGGACAGGGTATACTGAAGCTTTCTTT; CDR3: CASSLLSGTGYTEAFF
size: NA; J: TRBJ2-5; D: NA; V: TRBV7-8; DNA: TGTGCCTGCAGCCATGGAGGGGACGAGACCCAGTACTTC; CDR3: CACSHGGDETQYF
size: NA; J: TRBJ2-3; D: NA; V: TRBV14; DNA: TGTGCCAGCAGCCAAGTCGGCGGAGGGAACCTTTATTACACAGATACGCAGTATTTT; CDR3: CASSQVGGGNLYYTDTQYF
size: NA; J: TRBJ1-1; D: NA; V: TRBV10-3; DNA: TGTGCCATCAGTGGTCAAGGGGGGAAGAACACTGAAGCTTTCTTT; CDR3: CAISGQGGKNTEAFF
size: NA; J: TRBJ2-7; D: NA; V: TRBV9; DNA: TGTGCCAGCAGTCAAGGGGGGAGGTCAAGAGAACCCTACGAGCAGTACTTC; CDR3: CASSQGGRSREPYEQYF
size: NA; J: TRBJ2-2; D: TRBD1; V: TRBV24-1; DNA: TGTGCCACCCGGACAGGCGACACCGGGGAGCTGTTTTTT; CDR3: CATRTGDTGELFF
size: few; J: TRBJ2-1; D: TRBD2; V: TRBV20-1; DNA: TGCAGTGCTAAACCATTAGCGGGGTTCTACAATGAGCAGTTCTTC; CDR3: CSAKPLAGFYNEQFF
size: few; J: TRBJ2-2; D: NA; V: TRBV7-2; DNA: TGTGCCAGCAGCTTAGTCCTCGGGGAGCTGTTTTTT; CDR3: CASSLVLGELFF
size: NA; J: TRBJ1-2; D: NA; V: TRBV7-9; DNA: TGTGCCAGCAGCTTGGGGGAGAGGCCTTTTCTCTACACCTTC; CDR3: CASSLGERPFLYTF
size: NA; J: TRBJ1-5; D: NA; V: TRBV7-2; DNA: TGTGCCAGCAGCCCCGACGGCCCCGATCAGCCCCAGCATTTT; CDR3: CASSPDGPDQPQHF
size: NA; J: TRBJ2-1; D: NA; V: TRBV2; DNA: TGTGCCAGCAGGAGGCAGGGGAGCCCCTACAATGAGCAGTTCTTC; CDR3: CASRRQGSPYNEQFF
size: few; J: TRBJ2-7; D: NA; V: TRBV5-1; DNA: TGCGCCAGCAGCTTGGATGAGGGGCCCTACGAGCAGTACTTC; CDR3: CASSLDEGPYEQYF